This T cell receptor beta chain was sequenced for a study of patients and donors after allogeneic stem cell transplantation. This clonotype came up a few times. Trimming took 5 bases from V and 0 from J, leaving 13 bases between them. Germline CDR1 reads SQVTM; CDR2 reads ANQGSEA. This CDR3 is 15 amino acids long. TCRdb re-analysed the RT-PCR reads in MiXCR, keeping a single row per CDR3 protein. Counted here are about 30,000 distinct CDR3 sequences, 7% to 8.5% occurring once; the ten biggest clones make up less than 50%. The receptor was derived from a human donor who was either an allogeneic HSCT recipient or a stem cell or donor lymphocyte infusion donor (not recorded which). It is not recorded whose cells these are; they may come from a transplant donor. This chain links TRBV29-1 with TRBJ1-4; D is unclear. The sequencing sample was made of blood, either unsorted or a sorted T cell fraction (not recorded which). CDR3 DNA sequence: TGCAGCGTTCAGACGGTTTTTGCAACTAATGAAAAACTGTTTTTT. As protein: CSVQTVFATNEKLFF.